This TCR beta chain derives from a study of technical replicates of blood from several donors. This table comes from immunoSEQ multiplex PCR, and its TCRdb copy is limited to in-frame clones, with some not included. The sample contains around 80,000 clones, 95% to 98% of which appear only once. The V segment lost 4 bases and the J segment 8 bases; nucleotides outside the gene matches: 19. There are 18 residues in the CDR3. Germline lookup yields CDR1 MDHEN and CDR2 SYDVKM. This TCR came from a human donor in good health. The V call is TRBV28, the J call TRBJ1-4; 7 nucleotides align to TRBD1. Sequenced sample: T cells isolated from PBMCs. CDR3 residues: CASSSLGQVHGSDEKLFF. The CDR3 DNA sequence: TGTGCCAGCAGTTCACTCGGACAGGTCCACGGATCGGACGAAAAACTGTTTTTT.